The clone carrying this TCR beta chain has only a few counts. The CDR3 runs 15 residues. V was shortened by 4 bases and J by 0 bases, with 12 bases between the two germline ends. Germline-derived CDR1 and CDR2 are LGHNA and YSLEER. These data are taken from a study of response to subunit inactivated influenza vaccine. TCRdb redid the calling of the RT-PCR reads with MiXCR, one entry per CDR3 protein. Here the sample spans just over 300,000 distinct CDR3 sequences, 21% being singletons. This specimen consisted of PBMCs from blood, obtained approximately 22 months after vaccination. The chain has TRBV4-3 and TRBJ1-1; D call uncertain. The TCR was taken from a man aged 50-75 years who received an inactivated influenza vaccine. CDR3 sequence: CASSLPRVVNTEAFF. DNA of the CDR3: TGCGCCAGCAGCCTTCCGCGGGTGGTGAACACTGAAGCTTTCTTT.